Shown below are 2 T cell receptor beta chains from a single sample sequenced in a study of glioma-infiltrating T cells after dendritic cell vaccination listed by TCRdb under 2016. Interpreted using the paper, the time point label stands for: after dendritic cell vaccination, including at tumor progression/relapse. Libraries were constructed by the immunoSEQ multiplex PCR assay. TCRdb obtained this table from immuneACCESS and retained in-frame rearrangements with V and J assigned. These tables miss some clones; where compared with another copy, unresolved V genes account for less than half of the shortfall, and the remainder is unexplained. A total of about 100,000 clones appear in this sample, less than 90% of them only once. Around 5.4% of the sample comes from the top ten. Sequenced material: blood, taken after dendritic cell vaccination. Source of these receptors: a human donor with glioblastoma.

This chain joins TRBV4-2 and TRBJ1-1; D is perhaps TRBD1 (5 bases). Germline CDR1 is LGHNA and CDR2 is YNFKEQ. V was shortened by 0 bases and J by 1 base, with 18 bases between the two germline ends. The CDR3 is made up of 18 amino acids. CDR3 coding DNA: TGTGCCAGCAGCCAAGATCTCGAGGGGCGCGGGAGGAACACTGAAGCTTTCTTT. Amino acids: CASSQDLEGRGRNTEAFF.

V gene TRBV7-3 combines with J gene TRBJ2-1, with 8 bases that match TRBD2. The germline V gene encodes CDR1 SGHTA and CDR2 FQGTGA. J lost 0 bases, V lost 4 bases, and 5 bases had no gene match. The CDR3 is made up of 16 amino acids. The chain's CDR3 is CASSSTSGSSYNEQFF. In DNA form, the CDR3 reads TGTGCCAGCAGCTCTACTAGCGGTTCCTCCTACAATGAGCAGTTCTTC.